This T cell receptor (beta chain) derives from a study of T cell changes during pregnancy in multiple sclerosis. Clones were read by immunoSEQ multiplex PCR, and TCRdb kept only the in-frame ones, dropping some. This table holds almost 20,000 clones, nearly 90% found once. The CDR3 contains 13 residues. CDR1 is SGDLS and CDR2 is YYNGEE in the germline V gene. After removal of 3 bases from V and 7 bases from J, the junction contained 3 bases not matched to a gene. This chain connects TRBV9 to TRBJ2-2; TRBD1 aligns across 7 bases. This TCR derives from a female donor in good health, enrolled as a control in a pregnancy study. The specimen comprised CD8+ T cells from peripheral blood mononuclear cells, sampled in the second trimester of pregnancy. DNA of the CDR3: TGTGCCAGCAGCGGACAGGGAGTCGGGGAGCTGTTTTTT. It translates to CASSGQGVGELFF.